This entry is about one T cell receptor (beta chain). This specimen comes from a study of shared clonotypes between healthy human individuals. Clones were sequenced by immunoSEQ multiplex PCR, and TCRdb holds only the in-frame ones, with some missing. The sample lists some 2.1 million clones; roughly 96% were seen once. CDR1 is SGHNT and CDR2 is YYREEE in the germline V gene (reference sequence). The CDR3 sequence is 16 residues long. The ends lost 1 base at V and 9 bases at J; junction bases unmatched: 10. The V and J genes are TRBV5-4 and TRBJ2-1; TRBD1 matches at 10 bases. The clonotype was recovered from a man in his late teens or twenties in good health. Sequencing was carried out using naive CD4+ T cells sorted from blood. As to subset: CD45RA+ positively selected. CDR3 sequence reads: CASSLSSGTGVSEQFF. Here the CDR3 DNA reads TGTGCCAGCAGCTTGAGTTCAGGGACAGGGGTTAGTGAGCAGTTCTTC.